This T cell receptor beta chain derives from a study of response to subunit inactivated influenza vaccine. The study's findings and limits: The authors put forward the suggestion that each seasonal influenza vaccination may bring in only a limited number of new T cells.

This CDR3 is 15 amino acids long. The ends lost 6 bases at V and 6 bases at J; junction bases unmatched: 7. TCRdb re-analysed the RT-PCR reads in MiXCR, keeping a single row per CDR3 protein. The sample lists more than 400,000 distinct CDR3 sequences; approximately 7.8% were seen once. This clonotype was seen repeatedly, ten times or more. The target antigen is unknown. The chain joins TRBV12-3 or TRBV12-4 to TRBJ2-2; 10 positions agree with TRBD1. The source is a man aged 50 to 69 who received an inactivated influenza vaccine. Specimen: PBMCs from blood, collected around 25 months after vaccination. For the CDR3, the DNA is TGTGCCAGCAGCCTAACCGGGACAGGGGCCGGGGAGCTGTTTTTT. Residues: CASSLTGTGAGELFF.